This TCR beta chain was retrieved from a study of T cell changes during pregnancy in multiple sclerosis (dated by TCRdb to about 2019). Looking at the study overall: Changes in the T cell repertoire over the course of pregnancy were examined in this study in women with multiple sclerosis.

Comments on this clone: No cognate antigen has been identified for it. No base quality information exists; no much larger clone differs at one position.

The CDR3 measures 17 amino acids from cysteine to phenylalanine. The DNA shown is the 51-base CDR3, in frame from base 1. The germline V gene encodes CDR1 SEHNR and CDR2 FQNEAQ (reference sequence). Clipping removes 1 base from V and 1 base from J, with 4 as the unmatched junction base count. Libraries came from the immunoSEQ multiplex PCR assay. As stored in TCRdb, this immuneACCESS dataset retains in-frame rearrangements with V and J assigned. A fraction of the clones does not appear; measured against another copy, unresolved V genes explain less than half of the discrepancy, and the remainder lacks a known reason. In all, the sample holds about 67,000 clones, and 80% to 90% of those were seen once. Around 2.5% of the sample rests with the top ten.

The TCR comes from a female donor with multiple sclerosis, enrolled in a pregnancy study. The source material was peripheral blood, sampled in the first trimester of pregnancy. The rearrangement combines TRBV7-9 with TRBJ2-1, with 10 bases in between that match TRBD2. CDR3 reads: CASSLVLAGVSYNEQFF. The nucleotides read TGTGCCAGCAGCTTAGTTCTAGCGGGAGTGTCCTACAATGAGCAGTTCTTC.